A single sample gave rise to the 18 T cell receptor beta chains below, sequenced in a study of CD8+ T cells in alopecia areata. Extracted RNA was reverse transcribed, and the resulting cDNA served as sequencing template. Clones were sequenced by immunoSEQ multiplex PCR, and TCRdb holds only the in-frame ones, with some missing. This sample yields about 140,000 clones, of which 82% are seen a single time; around a quarter belongs to the top ten. Treatment noted: oral pan-JAK inhibitor, 5-10 mg twice daily. This material consisted of CD8+ T cells sorted from blood, taken at week 4, from a patient treated with tofacitinib. The receptors here all came from a human donor with alopecia areata.

The chain employs TRBV29-1 and TRBJ2-7; 9 nucleotides agree with TRBD1. CDR1 is SQVTM and CDR2 is ANQGSEA in the germline V gene. V dropped 7 bases and J dropped 0; count of bases not matched to a gene: 7. This CDR3 comprises 14 residues. The chain's CDR3 is CSATGQGYSYEQYF. DNA of the CDR3: TGCAGCGCTACGGGACAGGGATACTCCTACGAGCAGTACTTC.

This clone was observed many times. For the CDR3, the DNA is TGTGCCAGCAGACTCGGACAGGACAACTCCTACAATGAGCAGTTCTTC. Its translation: CASRLGQDNSYNEQFF. This chain links TRBV7-9 with TRBJ2-1; 7 bases map to TRBD1. The junction had 8 bases not matched to a gene; V was cut back by 6 bases and J by 0 bases. CDR1 and CDR2 from the germline V gene are SEHNR and FQNEAQ (reference sequence). CDR3 length: 16 residues.

The V and J genes are TRBV7-8 and TRBJ1-4; D gene uncertain. Germline assignment: CDR1 SGHVS and CDR2 FQNEAQ. V was pared by 7 bases and J by 0 bases, with 12 bases between. The CDR3 spans 15 residues. The CDR3 DNA reads as TGTGCCAGCACCCCCGGTGTTGCAACTAATGAAAAACTGTTTTTT. Amino acid sequence: CASTPGVATNEKLFF. The complete variable domain, with remaining parts taken from reference TRBV7-8 and TRBJ1-4, reads GAGVSQSPRYKVAKRGQDVALRCDPISGHVSLFWYQQALGQGPEFLTYFQNEAQLDKSGLPSDRFFAERPEGSVSTLKIQRTQQEDSAVYLCASTPGVATNEKLFFGSGTQLSVL.

V gene TRBV9 combines with J gene TRBJ2-1; D might be TRBD2 (7 bases). V shed 0 bases and J shed 0 bases, with 10 bases lying between them. The CDR3 extends over 16 amino acids. Germline V gene lookup returns CDR1 SGDLS and CDR2 YYNGEE. CDR3 protein: CASSVVAGASYNEQFF. The CDR3 nucleotides are TGTGCCAGCAGCGTAGTTGCGGGGGCCTCCTACAATGAGCAGTTCTTC.

The CDR3 loop is CASSQLGAYEQYF. CDR3 in DNA: TGCGCCAGCAGCCAGTTAGGGGCCTACGAGCAGTACTTC. The rearrangement links TRBV4-1 to TRBJ2-7; D possibly corresponds to TRBD1 (5 bases). The V gene lost 3 bases and the J gene lost 2 bases, with 8 bases spanning the gap. CDR1 and CDR2 from the germline V gene are MGHRA and YSYEKL. The CDR3 runs 13 residues.

This chain uses TRBV30 with TRBJ2-5, with TRBD1 identical over 7 bases. V trimming: 4 bases; J trimming: 4 bases; junction bases outside the gene matches: 3. Per the germline V gene, CDR1 is GTSNPN and CDR2 is SVGIG (reference sequence). The CDR3 runs 12 residues. CDR3 nucleotide sequence: TGTGCCTGGAAAGGGGGCGGAGAGACCCAGTACTTC. This codes for CAWKGGGETQYF.

This sequence joins TRBV7-9 and TRBJ1-6; weak D call: TRBD1 (6 bases). V dropped 5 bases and J dropped 9 bases, with 17 bases sitting between them. CDR1 SEHNR and CDR2 FQNEAQ come from the germline V gene (reference sequence). The CDR3 contains 15 residues. The CDR3 reads CASSPTGMTGSPLHF. The CDR3 nucleotides read TGTGCCAGCAGCCCTACAGGGATGACGGGTTCACCCCTCCACTTT.

The gene calls are TRBV2 and TRBJ2-7; 11 nucleotides line up with TRBD2. V shed 11 bases and J 4 bases; nucleotides not matched to a gene: 4. Germline-derived CDR1 and CDR2 are SNHLY and FYNNEI. The CDR3 has 12 residues. CDR3 DNA: TGTGCCTCGCTAGCGGGGGGTTACGAGCAGTACTTC. Amino acids: CASLAGGYEQYF.

This chain connects TRBV4-3 to TRBJ2-7; TRBD2 agrees at 8 bases. Germline assignment: CDR1 LGHNA and CDR2 YSLEER. Trimming at V came to 0 bases and at J to 3 bases, leaving 4 bases not matched to a gene. This CDR3 is 15 amino acids long. CDR3 residues: CASSQDGGESYEQYF. CDR3 bases: TGCGCCAGCAGCCAAGACGGGGGGGAGAGCTACGAGCAGTACTTC.

This clone is a singleton in its sample. J is TRBJ2-7 and V is TRBV7-9; TRBD1 matches at 12 bases. The trim removed 4 bases at V and 5 bases at J, leaving 9 bases unmatched. CDR1 SEHNR and CDR2 FQNEAQ come from the germline V gene (reference sequence). The CDR3 length is 16 residues. The CDR3 bases are TGTGCCAGCAGCTCCACTCCGGGACAGGGGGCCGACGAGCAGTACTTC. Translated, it gives CASSSTPGQGADEQYF.

This chain connects TRBV10-3 to TRBJ2-5; D gene uncertain. The ends were cut back, 2 bases at V and 0 bases at J, with 13 bases in the middle. There are 16 residues in the CDR3. From germline, CDR1 is ENHRY and CDR2 SYGVKD. CDR3 protein: CAISEPSRSDQETQYF. Here the CDR3 DNA reads TGTGCCATCAGTGAGCCGTCGCGCTCGGACCAAGAGACCCAGTACTTC.

CDR3 bases: TGTGCCAGCAGCCCTTACGACCGTTACACAGATACGCAGTATTTT. This encodes CASSPYDRYTDTQYF. The rearrangement joins TRBV9 to TRBJ2-3; D uncertain. The V end was cut by 4 bases, the J end by 2 bases, with 14 bases between. Germline CDR1 SGDLS, CDR2 YYNGEE. CDR3 size: 15 residues.

This chain links TRBV10-3 with TRBJ2-7; 8 positions agree with TRBD1. With 2 bases clipped from V and 3 bases from J, the junction kept 6 bases outside the gene matches. This CDR3 is 15 amino acids long. Germline V gives CDR1 ENHRY, CDR2 SYGVKD. The CDR3 spells CAISEDRGEGYEQYF. CDR3 bases: TGTGCCATCAGTGAGGACAGGGGTGAGGGCTACGAGCAGTACTTC.

The chain combines TRBV7-2 with TRBJ2-2; the D is unclear. The V end lost 1 base, the J end lost 7 bases, and 1 base lay between the germline ends. The CDR3 length is 11 residues. The germline gives CDR1 SGHTA, CDR2 FQGNSA. The chain's CDR3 is CASSLDGELFF. CDR3 in DNA: TGTGCCAGCAGCTTAGACGGGGAGCTGTTTTTT.

V and J are TRBV5-1 and TRBJ2-3; 7 nucleotides match TRBD2. The CDR3 runs to 14 residues. J was trimmed by 4 bases and V by 4 bases; bases with no gene match: 6. The V gene's germline CDR1 is SGHRS and CDR2 YFSETQ. The CDR3 protein is CASSELARADTQYF. For the CDR3, the DNA is TGCGCCAGCAGCGAACTAGCGAGGGCAGATACGCAGTATTTT. The entire variable domain, with the rest obtained from reference TRBV5-1 and TRBJ2-3, is as follows: KAGVTQTPRYLIKTRGQQVTLSCSPISGHRSVSWYQQTPGQGLQFLFEYFSETQRNKGNFPGRFSGRQFSNSRSEMNVSTLELGDSALYLCASSELARADTQYFGPGTRLTVL.

The chain carries TRBV11-2 and TRBJ2-7; D gene uncertain. The CDR3 has 14 amino acids. Germline assignment: CDR1 SGHAT and CDR2 FQNNGV. V was shortened by 2 bases and J by 4 bases, with 12 bases between the two germline ends. The CDR3 protein is CASSLIGQQYEQYF. DNA of the CDR3: TGTGCCAGCAGCTTAATAGGGCAGCAGTACGAGCAGTACTTC. Variable domain in full (rest from reference TRBV11-2 and TRBJ2-7): EAGVAQSPRYKIIEKRQSVAFWCNPISGHATLYWYQQILGQGPKLLIQFQNNGVVDDSQLPKDRFSAERLKGVDSTLKIQPAKLEDSAVYLCASSLIGQQYEQYFGPGTRLTVT.

This sequence joins TRBV15 and TRBJ1-2; D remains ambiguous. V shed 0 bases and J shed 9 bases, with 14 bases lying between them. The germline V gene has CDR1 LNHNV and CDR2 YYDKDF (reference sequence). The CDR3 consists of 14 residues. Here the CDR3 reads CATSRDGLPMSYTF. In DNA, the CDR3 is TGTGCCACCAGCAGAGATGGACTACCAATGAGCTACACCTTC.

The CDR3 nucleotides read TGTGCCAGCAGCCATGTAACCGCCCGCACCTACAATGAGCAGTTCTTC. Protein product: CASSHVTARTYNEQFF. The rearrangement uses TRBV4-2 and TRBJ2-1; D unresolved. Trimming stripped 3 bases from V and 2 bases from J, with 14 bases between. This CDR3 region has 16 residues. Per the germline V gene, CDR1 is LGHNA and CDR2 is YNFKEQ.